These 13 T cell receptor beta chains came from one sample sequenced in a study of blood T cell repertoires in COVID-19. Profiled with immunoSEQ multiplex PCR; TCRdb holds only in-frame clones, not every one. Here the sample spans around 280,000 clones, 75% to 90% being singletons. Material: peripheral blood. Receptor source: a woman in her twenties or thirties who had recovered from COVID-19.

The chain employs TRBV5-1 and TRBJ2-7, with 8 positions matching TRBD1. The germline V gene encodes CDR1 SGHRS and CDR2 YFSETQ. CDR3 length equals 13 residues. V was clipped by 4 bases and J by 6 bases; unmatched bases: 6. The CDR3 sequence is CASSIRTGTEQYF. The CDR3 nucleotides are TGCGCCAGCAGCATCAGGACAGGGACCGAGCAGTACTTC. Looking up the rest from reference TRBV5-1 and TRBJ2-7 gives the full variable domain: KAGVTQTPRYLIKTRGQQVTLSCSPISGHRSVSWYQQTPGQGLQFLFEYFSETQRNKGNFPGRFSGRQFSNSRSEMNVSTLELGDSALYLCASSIRTGTEQYFGPGTRLTVT.

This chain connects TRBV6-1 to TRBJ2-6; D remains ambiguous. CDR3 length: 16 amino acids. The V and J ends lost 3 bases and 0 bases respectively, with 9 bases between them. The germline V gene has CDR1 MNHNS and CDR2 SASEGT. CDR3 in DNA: TGTGCCAGCAGTGATCAGACTCGCTCTGGGGCCAACGTCCTGACTTTC. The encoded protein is CASSDQTRSGANVLTF.

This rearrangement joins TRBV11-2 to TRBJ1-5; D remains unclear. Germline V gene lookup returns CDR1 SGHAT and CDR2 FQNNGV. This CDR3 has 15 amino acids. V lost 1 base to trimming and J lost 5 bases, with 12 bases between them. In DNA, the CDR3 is TGTGCCAGCAGCTTAGGACTTACGGTTCATCAGCCCCAGCATTTT. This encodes CASSLGLTVHQPQHF.

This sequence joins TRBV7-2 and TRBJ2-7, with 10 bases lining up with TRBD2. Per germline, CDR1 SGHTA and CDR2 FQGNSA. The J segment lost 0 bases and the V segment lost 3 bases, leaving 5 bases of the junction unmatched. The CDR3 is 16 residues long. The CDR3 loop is CASSFRLAGSSYEQYF. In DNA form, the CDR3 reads TGTGCCAGCAGCTTTCGACTAGCGGGCAGCTCCTACGAGCAGTACTTC.

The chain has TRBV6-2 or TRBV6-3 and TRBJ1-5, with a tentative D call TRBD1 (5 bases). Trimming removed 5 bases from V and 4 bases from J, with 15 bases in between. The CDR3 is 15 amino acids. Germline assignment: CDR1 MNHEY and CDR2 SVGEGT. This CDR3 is CASSAPPPGNQPQHF. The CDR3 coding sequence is TGTGCCAGCAGTGCCCCACCCCCAGGGAATCAGCCCCAGCATTTT.

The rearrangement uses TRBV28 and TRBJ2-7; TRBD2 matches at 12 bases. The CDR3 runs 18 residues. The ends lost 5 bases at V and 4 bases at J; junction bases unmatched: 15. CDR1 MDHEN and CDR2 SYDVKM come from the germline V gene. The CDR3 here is CASSPPPGTSGFYYEQYF. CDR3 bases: TGTGCCAGCAGTCCTCCTCCCGGGACTAGCGGGTTTTATTACGAGCAGTACTTC.

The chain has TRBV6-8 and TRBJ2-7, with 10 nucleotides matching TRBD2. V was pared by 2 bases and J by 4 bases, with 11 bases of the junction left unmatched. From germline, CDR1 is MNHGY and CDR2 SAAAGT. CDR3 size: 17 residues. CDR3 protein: CASSYPPLLAGKYEQYF. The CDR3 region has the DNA TGTGCCAGCAGTTACCCTCCCTTACTAGCGGGGAAGTACGAGCAGTACTTC.

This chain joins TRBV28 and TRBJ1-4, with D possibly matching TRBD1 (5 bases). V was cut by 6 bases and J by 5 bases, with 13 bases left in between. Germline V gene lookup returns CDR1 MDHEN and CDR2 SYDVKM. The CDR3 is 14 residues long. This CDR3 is CASSLTVQNEKLFF. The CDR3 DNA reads TGTGCCAGCAGCCTGACAGTACAAAATGAAAAACTGTTTTTT.

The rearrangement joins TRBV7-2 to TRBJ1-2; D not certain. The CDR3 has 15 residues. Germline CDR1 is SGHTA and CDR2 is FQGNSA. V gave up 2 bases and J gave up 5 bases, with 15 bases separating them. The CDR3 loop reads CASSLYQASPYGYTF. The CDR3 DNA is TGTGCCAGCAGCTTATACCAGGCCAGCCCTTATGGCTACACCTTC.

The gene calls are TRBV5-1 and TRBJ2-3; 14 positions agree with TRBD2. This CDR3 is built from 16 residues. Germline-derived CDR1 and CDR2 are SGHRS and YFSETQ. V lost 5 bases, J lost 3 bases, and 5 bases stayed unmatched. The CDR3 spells CASRTTSGGATDTQYF. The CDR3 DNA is TGCGCCAGCAGGACGACTAGCGGGGGGGCGACAGATACGCAGTATTTT.

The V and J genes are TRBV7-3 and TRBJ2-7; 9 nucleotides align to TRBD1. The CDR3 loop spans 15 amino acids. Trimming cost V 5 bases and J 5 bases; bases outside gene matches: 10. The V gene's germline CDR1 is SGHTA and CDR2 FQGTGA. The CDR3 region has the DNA TGTGCCAGCAGCCCGGGACAGGGAAGGATCCACGAGCAGTACTTC. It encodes CASSPGQGRIHEQYF.

The CDR3 sequence is CASSQDLAGAGNTIYF. CDR3 DNA: TGTGCCAGCAGCCAAGATTTGGCAGGGGCTGGAAACACCATATATTTT. V and J are TRBV4-2 and TRBJ1-3; TRBD1 is a possible D gene (6 bases). The CDR3 sequence is 16 residues long. The germline V gene encodes CDR1 LGHNA and CDR2 YNFKEQ. V was pared by 0 bases and J by 2 bases, with 11 bases between.

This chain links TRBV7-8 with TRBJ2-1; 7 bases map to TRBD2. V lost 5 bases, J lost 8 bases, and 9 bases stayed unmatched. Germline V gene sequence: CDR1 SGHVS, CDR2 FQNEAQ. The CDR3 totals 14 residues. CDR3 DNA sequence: TGTGCCAGCAGCCCGCGGGAGACAGACTATGAGCAGTTCTTC. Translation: CASSPRETDYEQFF.